This TCR beta chain was sequenced during a study of blood T cell repertoires in COVID-19 (dated by TCRdb to about 2020). Some background on the complete study: Collaborator samples came from the United States, Italy and Spain and covered acute and convalescent phases of COVID-19. A freely available public database, intended as a resource for researchers studying the immune response to SARS-CoV-2, is where the repertoires were released. Sample metadata almost always included a de-identified subject ID, COVID-19 status, age in years and sex. Where available, HLA class I and class II types were obtained from metadata supplied by the sample provider rather than from assay-based typing. Samples were obtained from the ongoing ImmuneRACE study (first 160 participants) and from some 1,300 subjects provided by 6 global collaborators. The dataset comprised deeply sampled blood TCRbeta repertoires from subjects exposed to, actively infected with, or recovered from COVID-19. The prospective study material was composed of cDNA or gDNA derived from T cells, B-cell-depleted T cells, or PBMCs. Here is what the overall study found, with its caveats: The quantity of clinical and demographic metadata differed by source and by participant and was supplied without curation.

To note about this clone: What this receptor recognizes is not known. No per-base quality is available; no much larger clone lies one base away.

TCRbeta CDR3 regions were amplified from genomic DNA by means of the immunoSEQ Assay, a bias-controlled multiplex PCR. The paper's data handling went like this. The number of nucleated cells in each sample was estimated from the amplification of reference gene primers within the assay. Sequence reads were collapsed and filtered to measure the absolute abundance of every unique TCRbeta CDR3 rearrangement. For each sample, productive Simpson clonality was calculated as the square root of Simpson's diversity index over productive rearrangements. Not all clones reach the TCRdb copy of this immuneACCESS table, which keeps in-frame sequences only. Checked studies attribute under half of the gap to unresolved V genes and leave the rest unexplained. V, J and clone size reflect that table, while D and trimming were determined from the DNA. In this sample the table shows fewer than 110,000 clones, around 82% of which occur a single time. Clones ranked in the top ten supply roughly 13% of the sample.

The collaborating institutions used their own protocols to collect whole blood in K2EDTA tubes. For TCRbeta analysis, collaborators shipped samples in one of three forms: frozen whole blood, isolated PBMCs, or DNA extracted from either of those sample types. CDR1 LNHDA and CDR2 SQIVND were looked up in the germline V gene (reference sequence). Including cysteine and phenylalanine, the CDR3 has 14 amino acids. The sequence is cut down to CDR3 DNA, 42 bases in frame from base 1. Deletion took 3 bases off V and 4 bases off J, with a span of 12 bases between the germline ends. The clonotype was recovered from a human donor in a cohort sampled during active or convalescent COVID-19. What was sequenced was peripheral blood. The V and J segments used are TRBV19 and TRBJ2-5, and TRBD1 may be the D gene, going by 5 matching bases. CDR3 sequence: CASSIGAEGETQYF. The DNA sequence is given as TGTGCCAGTAGTATTGGGGCCGAAGGAGAGACCCAGTACTTC.